The clone carrying this T cell receptor beta chain showed up many times. Its target is not known. Tagging with unique molecular identifiers was applied to individual cDNA molecules. Each CDR3 protein gets one entry after TCRdb re-called the 5' RACE reads with MiXCR. The sample has roughly 40,000 distinct CDR3 sequences; 6.1% are singletons. The entry originates in a study of early T cells in non-severe SARS-CoV-2 infection. Across the whole study: Alpha and beta chains were unpaired, from unsorted whole-blood bulk RNA. Overall study results and limits: Matching with VDJdb favored anti-spike CD8 responses (missing private and CD4 specificities).

The CDR3 has 16 amino acids. V was trimmed by 5 bases and J by 0 bases, leaving 20 bases between them. Germline lookup yields CDR1 DFQATT and CDR2 SNEGSKA (reference sequence). The V and J genes are TRBV20-1 and TRBJ2-7; D perhaps matches TRBD2 (7 bases). The TCR was taken from an adult who was a healthcare worker with PCR-confirmed SARS-CoV-2 infection or an uninfected control (not recorded which). The specimen sequenced was whole blood. CDR3: CSALGRRGRPSYEQYF. CDR3 sequence (DNA): TGCAGTGCTTTAGGCCGGCGGGGGCGACCCTCCTACGAGCAGTACTTC.